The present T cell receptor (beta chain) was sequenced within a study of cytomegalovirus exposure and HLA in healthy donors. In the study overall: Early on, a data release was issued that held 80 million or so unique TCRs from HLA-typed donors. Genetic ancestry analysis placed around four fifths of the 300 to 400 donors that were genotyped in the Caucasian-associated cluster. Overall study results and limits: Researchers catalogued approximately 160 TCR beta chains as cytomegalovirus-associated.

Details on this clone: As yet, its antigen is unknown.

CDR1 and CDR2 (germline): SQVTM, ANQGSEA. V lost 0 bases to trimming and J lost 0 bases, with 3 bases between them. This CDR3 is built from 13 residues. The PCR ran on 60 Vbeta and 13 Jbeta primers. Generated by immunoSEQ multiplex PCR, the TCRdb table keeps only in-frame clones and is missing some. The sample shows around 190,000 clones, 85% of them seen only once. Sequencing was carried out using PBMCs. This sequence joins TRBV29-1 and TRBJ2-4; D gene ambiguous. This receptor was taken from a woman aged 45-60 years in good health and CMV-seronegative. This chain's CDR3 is CSVEELAKNIQYF. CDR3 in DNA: TGCAGCGTTGAAGAACTAGCCAAAAACATTCAGTACTTC.